The T cell receptor (beta chain) under discussion was sequenced for a study of cytomegalovirus exposure and HLA in healthy donors. Study background: Counted in an early data release were approximately 80 million unique TCRs from HLA-typed donors. Whole-study findings and limits: TCR association rates varied by HLA locus in a later analysis, with DRB1 highest and HLA-C lowest.

This PCR relied on a set of 60 Vbeta primers and 13 Jbeta primers. Measured with immunoSEQ multiplex PCR; TCRdb has only the in-frame clones, and not every one. The sample yields about 120,000 clones, about 83% seen once. Worth noting for this clone: The antigen is undetermined.

V lost 5 bases and J lost 1; bases outside the gene matches: 0. CDR1 PRHDT and CDR2 FYEKMQ come from the germline V gene (reference sequence). There are 13 residues in the CDR3. The origin of this receptor is a female donor in good health and CMV-seronegative. Sequencing input: PBMCs. V gene TRBV13 combines with J gene TRBJ2-3; 7 nucleotides agree with TRBD2. This chain's CDR3 is CASSGGGTDTQYF. CDR3 bases: TGTGCCAGCAGCGGGGGGGGCACAGATACGCAGTATTTT.